This is a list of T cell receptor beta chains from one sample in a study of cytomegalovirus exposure and HLA in healthy donors. Data came from immunoSEQ multiplex PCR; TCRdb stores just in-frame clones and leaves some out. The sample carries over 150,000 clones, 77% recorded once. Sample: PBMCs. Receptors originate from a woman aged 30 to 39 in good health and CMV-seropositive. The CDR3 runs from the conserved cysteine through the conserved F or W. Each record gives: V gene, J gene, CDR3 protein.

v_gene: TRBV6-5
j_gene: TRBJ1-1
CDR3aa: CASSQSRAATEAFF

v_gene: TRBV6-5
j_gene: TRBJ1-4
CDR3aa: CASSYSGTGVNEKLFF

v_gene: TRBV30
j_gene: TRBJ2-2
CDR3aa: CAWSGYLGGGTNTGELFF

v_gene: TRBV4-2
j_gene: TRBJ2-7
CDR3aa: CASSQAGGPYEQYF

v_gene: TRBV13
j_gene: TRBJ2-2
CDR3aa: CASSLGGNTGELFF

v_gene: TRBV4-3
j_gene: TRBJ2-5
CDR3aa: CASSLGLAGETQYF

v_gene: TRBV9
j_gene: TRBJ2-2
CDR3aa: CASSSEGVGELFF

v_gene: TRBV5-1
j_gene: TRBJ2-2
CDR3aa: CASSFFTSGRAEAAGELFF

v_gene: TRBV6-5
j_gene: TRBJ2-2
CDR3aa: CASSYNAGRTGELFF

v_gene: TRBV7-2
j_gene: TRBJ2-1
CDR3aa: CASRHRGIAHDEQFF

v_gene: TRBV12-5
j_gene: TRBJ1-4
CDR3aa: CASARTGPEKLFF

v_gene: TRBV5-1
j_gene: TRBJ2-1
CDR3aa: CASSILMNPQDGEQFF

v_gene: TRBV7-2
j_gene: TRBJ2-1
CDR3aa: CASSLQGEQFF

v_gene: TRBV5-1
j_gene: TRBJ2-5
CDR3aa: CASSLLAGGHQETQYF

v_gene: TRBV29-1
j_gene: TRBJ2-5
CDR3aa: CSFAGGEETQYF

v_gene: TRBV10-2
j_gene: TRBJ1-2
CDR3aa: CASSESWDRVYGYTF

v_gene: TRBV7-9
j_gene: TRBJ2-1
CDR3aa: CASSPGIPVAYNEQFF

v_gene: TRBV28
j_gene: TRBJ2-5
CDR3aa: CASSFVTGQETQYF

v_gene: TRBV5-1
j_gene: TRBJ2-3
CDR3aa: CASGLAGTDTQYF

v_gene: TRBV6-9
j_gene: TRBJ2-5
CDR3aa: CASDTGIQETQYF

v_gene: TRBV11-2
j_gene: TRBJ1-3
CDR3aa: CASSLGGLSGNTIYF

v_gene: TRBV5-1
j_gene: TRBJ2-7
CDR3aa: CASTKDRNYEQYF

v_gene: TRBV10-3
j_gene: TRBJ2-7
CDR3aa: CAISDYRSTYEQYF

v_gene: TRBV7-3
j_gene: TRBJ2-5
CDR3aa: CASSLTSGAQETQYF

v_gene: TRBV5-1
j_gene: TRBJ2-7
CDR3aa: CASSLAEQGAYEQYF

v_gene: TRBV6-1
j_gene: TRBJ2-1
CDR3aa: CASSDQGYNEQFF

v_gene: TRBV10-3
j_gene: TRBJ1-2
CDR3aa: CAIRQGAFYGYTF

v_gene: TRBV27
j_gene: TRBJ2-1
CDR3aa: CASSLSTSSGRASYNEQFF

v_gene: TRBV28
j_gene: TRBJ1-4
CDR3aa: CASSPGTGLNEKLFF

v_gene: TRBV4-1
j_gene: TRBJ2-5
CDR3aa: CASSQDLGLAVLGETQYF

v_gene: TRBV7-8
j_gene: TRBJ2-1
CDR3aa: CASSLASPASGRSNEQFF

v_gene: TRBV27
j_gene: TRBJ2-6
CDR3aa: CASSLSVRGSGANVLTF

v_gene: TRBV6-5
j_gene: TRBJ2-7
CDR3aa: CASSYTTGTLYYEQYF

v_gene: TRBV7-8
j_gene: TRBJ2-7
CDR3aa: CASSLLLAGTNEQYF

v_gene: TRBV11-1
j_gene: TRBJ2-2
CDR3aa: CALAGATGELFF

v_gene: TRBV11-3
j_gene: TRBJ2-1
CDR3aa: CASSLSLPAGNEQFF

v_gene: TRBV19
j_gene: TRBJ2-7
CDR3aa: CASSLPSTEGAYEQYF

v_gene: TRBV4-2
j_gene: TRBJ2-7
CDR3aa: CASRGGDYEQYF

v_gene: TRBV11-2
j_gene: TRBJ2-7
CDR3aa: CASSYHSGRSYEQYF

v_gene: TRBV19
j_gene: TRBJ1-2
CDR3aa: CASRGTHRGGYGYTF

v_gene: TRBV30
j_gene: TRBJ2-1
CDR3aa: CAWTIQEGIYNEQFF

v_gene: TRBV27
j_gene: TRBJ1-4
CDR3aa: CASRGEKLFF

v_gene: TRBV28
j_gene: TRBJ2-5
CDR3aa: CASSLGTGQETQYF

v_gene: TRBV5-4
j_gene: TRBJ2-1
CDR3aa: CASSLDYYNEQFF

v_gene: TRBV19
j_gene: TRBJ2-7
CDR3aa: CATQIDREGAYEQYF

v_gene: TRBV19
j_gene: TRBJ2-3
CDR3aa: CASTASGRRMGEDTQYF

v_gene: TRBV2
j_gene: TRBJ2-5
CDR3aa: CASIWGAGGPQETQYF

v_gene: TRBV28
j_gene: TRBJ2-7
CDR3aa: CASRPGTGLSYEQYF

v_gene: TRBV5-1
j_gene: TRBJ2-2
CDR3aa: CASSLSGSFFTGELFF

v_gene: TRBV9
j_gene: TRBJ2-3
CDR3aa: CASSGGTSGTFLYDTQYF

v_gene: TRBV4-3
j_gene: TRBJ2-1
CDR3aa: CASSQDQASGAYNEQFF

v_gene: TRBV5-4
j_gene: TRBJ2-3
CDR3aa: CASSSANDRATDTQYF

v_gene: TRBV9
j_gene: TRBJ2-7
CDR3aa: CASSPRGEGGPYEQYF

v_gene: TRBV7-7
j_gene: TRBJ2-7
CDR3aa: CASTLTGPGADGHLEQYF

v_gene: TRBV5-1
j_gene: TRBJ2-7
CDR3aa: CASSFNTVGSYEQYF

v_gene: TRBV7-8
j_gene: TRBJ1-2
CDR3aa: CASSLQSGRSSYGYTF

v_gene: TRBV7-2
j_gene: TRBJ2-3
CDR3aa: CASSRDNTDTQYF

v_gene: TRBV6-6
j_gene: TRBJ2-7
CDR3aa: CASSVGTGRDEQYF

v_gene: TRBV6-6
j_gene: TRBJ1-2
CDR3aa: CASSYDGGARSYTF

v_gene: TRBV6-5
j_gene: TRBJ2-7
CDR3aa: CASSYSRGSSYEQYF